This T cell receptor beta chain is from a study of blood T cell repertoires in COVID-19. The CDR3 runs 15 residues. Germline V gene data show CDR1 as SGHNT and CDR2 as YENEEA. The trim removed 4 bases at V and 0 bases at J, leaving 5 bases unmatched. Profiling relied on immunoSEQ multiplex PCR, and the TCRdb table lists in-frame clones only, not all of them. The sample consists of roughly 280,000 clones, about 88% of them appearing once. This clonotype was sampled from a man between 18 and 29 years old with active or convalescent COVID-19. This sequence joins TRBV11-3 and TRBJ2-5, with TRBD1 identical over 7 bases. Input material: peripheral blood. The CDR3 sequence: CASSYGTAYQETQYF. Here the CDR3 DNA reads TGTGCCAGCAGCTACGGGACAGCGTACCAAGAGACCCAGTACTTC.